The 4 T cell receptor beta chains presented below share a single source sample, sequenced in a study of T cell responses to AZD1222 COVID-19 vaccine. The assay was immunoSEQ multiplex PCR, and TCRdb's table has in-frame clones only and misses some. Of tens of thousands of clones listed, nearly 90% are singletons. The source was peripheral blood, collected 28 days after the second AZD1222 dose. All receptors come from an adult who received the AZD1222 COVID-19 vaccine.

The chain links TRBV9 to TRBJ1-1; 9 nucleotides line up with TRBD1. Germline V gene data show CDR1 as SGDLS and CDR2 as YYNGEE. There are 15 residues in the CDR3. The J segment lost 5 bases and the V segment lost 3 bases, leaving 8 bases of the junction unmatched. The CDR3 bases are TGTGCCAGCAGCGGGGGACAGGGCGGGTGGACTGAAGCTTTCTTT. Its translation is CASSGGQGGWTEAFF.

The chain couples TRBV5-4 to TRBJ2-4, with D possibly being TRBD1 (8 bases). Germline V gives CDR1 SGHNT, CDR2 YYREEE (reference sequence). Trimming shortened V by 4 bases and J by 1 base, and 15 bases separated the two germline ends. The CDR3 is 16 amino acids. The CDR3 nucleotides are TGTGCCAGCAGCCTACAGGGGGGGGTGGCCAAAAACATTCAGTACTTC. Translation gives CASSLQGGVAKNIQYF.

This clone came up once. The rearrangement uses TRBV24-1 and TRBJ2-7; unclear D gene. CDR3 length equals 13 residues. V lost 4 bases to trimming and J lost 1 base, with 7 bases between them. CDR1 and CDR2 from the germline V gene are KGHDR and SFDVKD. CDR3 in DNA: TGTGCCACCAGTGAAGGGCAGTCCTACGAGCAGTACTTC. Its protein product is CATSEGQSYEQYF.

V gene TRBV18 combines with J gene TRBJ1-2; D not resolved. The ends were cut back, 3 bases at V and 1 base at J, with 6 bases in the middle. In germline, CDR1 is KGHSH, CDR2 LQKENI. The CDR3 sequence is 13 residues long. CDR3 region: CASSPLNNYGYTF. The CDR3 nucleotides are TGTGCCAGCTCACCTTTAAATAACTATGGCTACACCTTC.